Detailed here is one TCR beta chain. As yet, its antigen is unknown. CDR3 length: 15 residues. Germline CDR1 and CDR2: LNHDA and SQIVND (reference sequence). The V end was cut by 6 bases, the J end by 2 bases, with 13 bases between. Investigators prepared the TCR beta libraries by applying iRepertoire HTBI primers and Arm-PCR of CDR3 regions. TCRdb recomputed calls from the multiplex PCR reads with MiXCR, one row per CDR3 protein. The sample lists about 310,000 distinct CDR3 sequences, 20% to 25% occurring once. The data were obtained in a study of regulatory T cells in long-lasting Graves disease. Study results and caveats: Public clonotype sharing was higher in persistent than newly diagnosed patients. Lower TCR diversity characterized persistent Graves' patients relative to newly diagnosed patients.

The time point was: persistent/refractory GD, antithyroid drugs over 5 years with positive TRAb. Generation of the TCR library employed RNA extracted from PBMCs. Graves' disease diagnosis relied on American Thyroid Association guidelines. This TCR came from a female donor with Graves disease. This specimen consisted of peripheral blood mononuclear cells (PBMCs), obtained when the disease was refractory, from a patient treated with antithyroid drugs. This sequence joins TRBV19 and TRBJ2-2; D call uncertain. The CDR3: CASRPPSPNTGELFF. CDR3 nucleotide sequence: TGTGCCAGTAGGCCGCCAAGCCCCAACACCGGGGAGCTGTTTTTT.